These 2 T cell receptor beta chains were all obtained from the same sample, sequenced in a study of T cell responses to AZD1222 COVID-19 vaccine (dated by TCRdb to the early 2020s). What this sample's time point label stands for: baseline before first vaccination. Receptors were amplified or captured by the immunoSEQ multiplex PCR assay. Imported from immuneACCESS, the table was reduced by TCRdb to in-frame sequences with V and J called. These copies leave out some clones; in studies compared against another copy, an unresolved V gene accounts for under half, and the cause of the remainder is not known. The table for this sample lists tens of thousands of clones; about 83% of them were counted only once. Of the sample, around 7.8% falls within the top ten clones. The sample was peripheral blood, taken on day 0 of AZD1222 vaccination. The receptors stem from an adult in good health.

V gene TRBV7-7 combines with J gene TRBJ1-3; D gene ambiguous. This CDR3 has 16 amino acids. V was clipped by 5 bases and J by 0 bases, with 14 bases between them. Germline V gene data show CDR1 as SSHAT and CDR2 as FNYEAQ (reference sequence). CDR3 region: CASSPGTASSGNTIYF. In DNA form, the CDR3 reads TGTGCCAGCAGCCCTGGTACCGCGAGCTCTGGAAACACCATATATTTT.

V usage is TRBV4-1 and J usage is TRBJ1-1; D gene unclear. Trimming pared 7 bases from V and 0 bases from J, leaving 18 bases between. The CDR3 runs 16 residues. The germline V gene encodes CDR1 MGHRA and CDR2 YSYEKL. The DNA for the CDR3 is TGCGCCAGCACCCCCGATCCCTTGGGCGTGAACACTGAAGCTTTCTTT. Translating gives CASTPDPLGVNTEAFF.